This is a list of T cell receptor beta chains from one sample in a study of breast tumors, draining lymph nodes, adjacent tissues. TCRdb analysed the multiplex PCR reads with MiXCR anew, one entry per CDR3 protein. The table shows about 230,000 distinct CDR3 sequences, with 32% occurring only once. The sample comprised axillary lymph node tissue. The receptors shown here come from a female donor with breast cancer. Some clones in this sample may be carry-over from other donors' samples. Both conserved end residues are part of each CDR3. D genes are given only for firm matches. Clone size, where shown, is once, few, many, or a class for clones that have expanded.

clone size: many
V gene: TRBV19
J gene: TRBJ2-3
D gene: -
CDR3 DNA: TGTGCCAGTAGGGGGGCCACAGATACGCAGTATTTT
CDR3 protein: CASRGATDTQYF

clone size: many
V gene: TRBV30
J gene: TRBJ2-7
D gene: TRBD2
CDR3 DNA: TGTGCCTGGAAACTAGCGGGAGGCCCGAGCTCCTACGAGCAGTACTTC
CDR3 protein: CAWKLAGGPSSYEQYF

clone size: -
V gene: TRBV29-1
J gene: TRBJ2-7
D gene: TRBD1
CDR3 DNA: TGCAGCGCTGAAGGGGGACAGGGTCCCTACGAGCAGTACTTC
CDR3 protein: CSAEGGQGPYEQYF

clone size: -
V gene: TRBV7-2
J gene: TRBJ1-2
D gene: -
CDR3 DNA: TGTGCCAGCAGCCGGGTGGGGGACGGCTACACCTTC
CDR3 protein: CASSRVGDGYTF

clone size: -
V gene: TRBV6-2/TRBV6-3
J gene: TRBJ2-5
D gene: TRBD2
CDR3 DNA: TGTGCCAGCAGTTCCGGACTAGAGGGGGAGACCCAGTACTTC
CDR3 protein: CASSSGLEGETQYF

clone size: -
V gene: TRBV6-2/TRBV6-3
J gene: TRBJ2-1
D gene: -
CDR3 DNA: TGTGCCAGCAGCCAAATGAGTGAGCAGTTCTTC
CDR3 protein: CASSQMSEQFF

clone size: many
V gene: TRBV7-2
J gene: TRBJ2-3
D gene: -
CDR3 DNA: TGTGCCAGCAGCTTCCAGGGGCAGGCAGATACGCAGTATTTT
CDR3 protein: CASSFQGQADTQYF

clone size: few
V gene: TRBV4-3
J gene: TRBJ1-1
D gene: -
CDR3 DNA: TGCGCCAGCAGCCAAGCGGGTCGGGGGAGGACTGAAGCTTTCTTT
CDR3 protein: CASSQAGRGRTEAFF

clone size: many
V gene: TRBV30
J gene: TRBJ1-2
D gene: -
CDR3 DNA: TGTGCCTGGAGTGTATTTGGGTCTTCTAACTATGGCTACACCTTC
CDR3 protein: CAWSVFGSSNYGYTF

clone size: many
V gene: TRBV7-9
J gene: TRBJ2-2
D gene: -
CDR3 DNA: TGTGCCAGCACCCGCCAGGGGTTCGGGGAGCTGTTTTTT
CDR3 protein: CASTRQGFGELFF

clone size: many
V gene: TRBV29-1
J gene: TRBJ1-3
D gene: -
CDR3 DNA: TGCAGCGTAAGTCAAGGAGACACCATATATTTT
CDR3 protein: CSVSQGDTIYF

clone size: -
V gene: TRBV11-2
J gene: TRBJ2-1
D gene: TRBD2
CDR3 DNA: TGTGCCAGCGGGTCGCTACCCCTGACTAGCGGCACGAAGGACAATGAGCAGTTCTTC
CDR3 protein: CASGSLPLTSGTKDNEQFF

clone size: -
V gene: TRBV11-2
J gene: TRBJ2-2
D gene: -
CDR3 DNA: TGTGCCAGCAGCTTGGTGGAGGGGACCTTGGGCACCGGGGAGCTGTTTTTT
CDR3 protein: CASSLVEGTLGTGELFF

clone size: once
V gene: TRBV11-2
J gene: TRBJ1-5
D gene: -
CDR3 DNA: TGTGCCAGCAGCTTGGGACTAGCGGGAGGCGGTGAGCCCCAGCATTTT
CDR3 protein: CASSLGLAGGGEPQHF

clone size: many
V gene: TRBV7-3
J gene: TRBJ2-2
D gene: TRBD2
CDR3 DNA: TGTGCCAGCAGCTTAACCGGGAGGATCGGGGAGCTGTTTTTT
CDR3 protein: CASSLTGRIGELFF

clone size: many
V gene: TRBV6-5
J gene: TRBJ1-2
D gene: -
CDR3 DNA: TGTGCCAGCAGCCTTGACAAAACCTATGGCTACACCTTC
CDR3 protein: CASSLDKTYGYTF

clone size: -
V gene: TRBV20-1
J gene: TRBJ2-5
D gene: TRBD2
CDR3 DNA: TGCAGTGCTATCTTGGGGACTAGCGGGACAAGTATAGAGACCCAGCACTTC
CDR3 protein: CSAILGTSGTSIETQHF

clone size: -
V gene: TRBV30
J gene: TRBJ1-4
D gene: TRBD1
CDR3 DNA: TGTGCCTGGAGTGGGGGAGGTCCAGGGGGCGAAAAACTGTTTTTT
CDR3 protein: CAWSGGGPGGEKLFF

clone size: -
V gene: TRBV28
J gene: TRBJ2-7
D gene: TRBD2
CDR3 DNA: TGTGCCAGCAGTTTAACCCCTATGCTCGAAGCGGGAGGGAGCCAGCGGGAGCAGTACTTC
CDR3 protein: CASSLTPMLEAGGSQREQYF

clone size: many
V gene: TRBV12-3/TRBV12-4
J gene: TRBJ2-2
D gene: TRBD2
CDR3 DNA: TGTGCCAGCAGTAAAAGCGGGAGGGCCGACACCGGGGAGCTGTTTTTT
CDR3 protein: CASSKSGRADTGELFF

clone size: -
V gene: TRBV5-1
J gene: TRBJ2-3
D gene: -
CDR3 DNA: TGCGCCGGTAGCCCGGACGGTACTAGCACAGATACGCAGTATTTT
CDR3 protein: CAGSPDGTSTDTQYF

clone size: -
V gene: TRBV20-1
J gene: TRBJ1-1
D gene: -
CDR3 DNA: TGCAGTGCTGTCCGGGGAGGGAACACTGCAGCTTTCTTT
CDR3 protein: CSAVRGGNTAAFF

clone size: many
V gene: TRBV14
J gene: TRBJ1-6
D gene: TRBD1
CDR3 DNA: TGTGCCAGCAGCCAAGATCAGGGGGCTTATTCACCCCTCCACTTT
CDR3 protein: CASSQDQGAYSPLHF

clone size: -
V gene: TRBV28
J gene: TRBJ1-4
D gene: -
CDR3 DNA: TGTGCCAGCTGCCCACACAGTGTAACTAATGAAAAACTGTTTTTT
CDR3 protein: CASCPHSVTNEKLFF

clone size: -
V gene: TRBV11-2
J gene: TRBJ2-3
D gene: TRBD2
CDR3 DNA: TGTGCCAGCAGCATTCGGGGGGAGCACACAGATACGCAGTATTTT
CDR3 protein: CASSIRGEHTDTQYF

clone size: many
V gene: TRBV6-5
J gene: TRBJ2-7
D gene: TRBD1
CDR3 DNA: TGTGCCAGCAGTTACAGGGGACAGCGAGCCTACGAGCAGTACTTC
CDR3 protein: CASSYRGQRAYEQYF

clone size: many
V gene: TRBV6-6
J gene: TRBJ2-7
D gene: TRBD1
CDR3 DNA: TGTGCCAGCAGACCCCGGACAGGGTACGAGCAGTACTTC
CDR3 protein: CASRPRTGYEQYF

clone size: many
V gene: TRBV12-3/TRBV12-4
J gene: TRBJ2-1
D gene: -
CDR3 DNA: TGTGCCAGCAGCCAGGACGAGAGCTCCTACAATGAGCAGTTCTTC
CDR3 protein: CASSQDESSYNEQFF

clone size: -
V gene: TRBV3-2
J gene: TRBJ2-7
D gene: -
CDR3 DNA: TGTGCCAGCAGCCAAGGACAGGGCTCGGGATTCAGCTCCTGCGAGCAGTACTTC
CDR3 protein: CASSQGQGSGFSSCEQYF

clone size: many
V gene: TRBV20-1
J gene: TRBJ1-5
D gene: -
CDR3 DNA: TGCAGTGCCTATTTTGGACGGGGGTATTGGCAGCCCCAGCATTTT
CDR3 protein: CSAYFGRGYWQPQHF

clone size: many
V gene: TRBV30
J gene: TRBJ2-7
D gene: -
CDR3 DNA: TGTGCCTGGAGCGGCGGATTAGACTACGAGCAGTACTTC
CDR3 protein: CAWSGGLDYEQYF

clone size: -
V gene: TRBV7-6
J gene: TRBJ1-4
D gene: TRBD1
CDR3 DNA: TGCGCCGGCAGCACCCGACAGGGGGCTTTTGAAAAACTGTTTTTT
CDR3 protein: CAGSTRQGAFEKLFF

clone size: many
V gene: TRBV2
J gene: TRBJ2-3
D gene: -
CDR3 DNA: TGTGCCAGCACTGGGCGGCCTAAGGGCACAGATACGCAGTATTTT
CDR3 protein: CASTGRPKGTDTQYF

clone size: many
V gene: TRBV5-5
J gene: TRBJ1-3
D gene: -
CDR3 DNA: TGTGCCAGCAGCTTTCCAGGGGAGAGCACCATATATTTT
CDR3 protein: CASSFPGESTIYF